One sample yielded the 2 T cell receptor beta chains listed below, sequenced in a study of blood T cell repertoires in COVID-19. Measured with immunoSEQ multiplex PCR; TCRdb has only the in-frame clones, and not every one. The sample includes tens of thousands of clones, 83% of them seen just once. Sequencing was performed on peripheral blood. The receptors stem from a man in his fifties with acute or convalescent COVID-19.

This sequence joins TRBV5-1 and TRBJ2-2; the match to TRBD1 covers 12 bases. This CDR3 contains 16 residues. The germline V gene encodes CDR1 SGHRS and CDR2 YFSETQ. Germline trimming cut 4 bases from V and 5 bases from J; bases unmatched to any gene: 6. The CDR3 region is CASSLGQGADTGELFF. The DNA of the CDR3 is TGCGCCAGCAGCCTGGGACAGGGGGCAGATACCGGGGAGCTGTTTTTT.

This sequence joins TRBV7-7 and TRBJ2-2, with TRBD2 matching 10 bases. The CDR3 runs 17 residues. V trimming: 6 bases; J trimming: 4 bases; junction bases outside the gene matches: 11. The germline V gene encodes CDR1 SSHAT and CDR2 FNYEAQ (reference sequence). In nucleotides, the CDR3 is TGTGCCAGCAGTTCCGACAGCGGGGGGGCCGGCACCGGGGAGCTGTTTTTT. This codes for CASSSDSGGAGTGELFF.